This T cell receptor beta chain was obtained from a study of blood T cell repertoires in COVID-19. Across the study: Sample material is recorded as cDNA or gDNA derived from T cells, B-cell-depleted T cells, or PBMCs.

Libraries were prepared by immunoSEQ multiplex PCR; TCRdb keeps only in-frame clonotypes and omits some of them. The sample has about 99,000 clones, roughly 89% seen once. This CDR3 contains 17 residues. V was trimmed by 11 bases and J by 1 base, leaving 24 bases between them. Germline V CDR1 and CDR2: MDHEN, SYDVKM. The chain links TRBV28 to TRBJ1-5; no firm D call. The material sequenced was peripheral blood. The TCR sequence derives from an elderly woman in a cohort sampled during active COVID-19. The CDR3 nucleotides read TGTGCCGCCCGTGCCAGCGATGTCCCCGGGAGCAATCAGCCCCAGCATTTT. This codes for CAARASDVPGSNQPQHF.